The next 15 T cell receptor beta chains were all read from a single sample in a study of cytomegalovirus exposure and HLA in healthy donors. Using immunoSEQ multiplex PCR, the repertoire was profiled, and TCRdb retains in-frame clones only, with some absent. The sample holds more than 250,000 clones, 80% to 90% seen once. Sequencing used PBMCs. Source of these receptors: a woman between 18 and 29 years old in good health and CMV-seronegative.

The V gene is TRBV20-1, the J gene TRBJ2-7, with a weak D call TRBD2 (5 bases). Trimming cost V 5 bases and J 9 bases, with 14 bases left between them. Per germline, CDR1 DFQATT and CDR2 SNEGSKA (reference sequence). This CDR3 has 11 amino acids. CDR3: CSAGHGVGQYF. The CDR3 DNA is TGCAGTGCTGGCCACGGGGTGGGGCAGTACTTC.

This sequence joins TRBV25-1 and TRBJ1-1; 7 bases line up with TRBD1. V dropped 6 bases and J dropped 5; count of bases not matched to a gene: 12. The CDR3 loop spans 15 amino acids. Germline-derived CDR1 and CDR2 are MGHDK and SYGVNS. This chain's CDR3 is CASSPTDRWRTEAFF. In DNA form, the CDR3 reads TGTGCCAGCAGCCCAACGGACAGGTGGAGGACTGAAGCTTTCTTT.

The CDR3 loop reads CASSLSGGADTQYF. CDR3 DNA: TGTGCCAGCAGTTTATCGGGGGGGGCAGATACGCAGTATTTT. The chain has TRBV27 and TRBJ2-3; 7 bases map to TRBD2. V was clipped by 0 bases and J by 4 bases; unmatched bases: 1. The CDR3 is made up of 14 amino acids. Looked up from germline, CDR1 is MNHEY and CDR2 is SMNVEV (reference sequence).

CDR3 amino acids: CSVEDWAGVTDTQYF. The CDR3 DNA sequence: TGCAGCGTTGAAGATTGGGCGGGAGTTACAGATACGCAGTATTTT. The chain carries TRBV29-1 and TRBJ2-3; the match to TRBD2 covers 7 bases. The CDR3 has 15 amino acids. The junction had 6 bases not matched to a gene; V was cut back by 0 bases and J by 3 bases. Germline V gene sequence: CDR1 SQVTM, CDR2 ANQGSEA.

The chain links TRBV19 to TRBJ2-1, with D hard to call. The CDR3 has 13 residues. Trimming shortened V by 7 bases and J by 11 bases, and 18 bases separated the two germline ends. Germline CDR1 and CDR2: LNHDA and SQIVND (reference sequence). Here the CDR3 reads CASIPGPRQKQFF. The CDR3 bases are TGTGCCAGTATCCCGGGTCCCCGCCAGAAGCAGTTCTTC. The variable domain in full, with the rest retrieved from reference TRBV19 and TRBJ2-1, is DGGITQSPKYLFRKEGQNVTLSCEQNLNHDAMYWYRQDPGQGLRLIYYSQIVNDFQKGDIAEGYSVSREKKESFPLTVTSAQKNPTAFYLCASIPGPRQKQFFGPGTRLTVL.

The chain joins TRBV19 to TRBJ2-7; 9 bases agree with TRBD2. The CDR3 covers 15 residues. Unmatched junction bases numbered 9, after V lost 6 bases and J lost 3 bases. CDR1 LNHDA and CDR2 SQIVND come from the germline V gene (reference sequence). The CDR3 is CASRFGGTSIYEQYF. DNA of the CDR3: TGTGCCAGTAGGTTTGGAGGGACTAGCATCTACGAGCAGTACTTC. Full variable domain (missing parts from reference TRBV19 and TRBJ2-7): DGGITQSPKYLFRKEGQNVTLSCEQNLNHDAMYWYRQDPGQGLRLIYYSQIVNDFQKGDIAEGYSVSREKKESFPLTVTSAQKNPTAFYLCASRFGGTSIYEQYFGPGTRLTVT.

Comment on this clone: An end of the junction does not agree with germline; a read error may underlie this. The gene calls are TRBV18 and TRBJ1-5; 8 bases match TRBD1. The CDR3 is 14 amino acids. Germline CDR1 is KGHSH and CDR2 is LQKENI. The CDR3 here is CASSPGQANPPQHF. The CDR3 nucleotides read TGTGCCAGCTCACCGGGACAGGCAAATCCGCCCCAGCATTTT.

The chain combines TRBV7-9 with TRBJ2-2; unclear D gene. V lost 3 bases, J lost 7 bases, and 6 bases lay in between. CDR1 and CDR2 (germline): SEHNR, FQNEAQ (reference sequence). The CDR3 spans 12 residues. The CDR3 coding sequence is TGTGCCAGCAGCTTCGGGTTCGGGGAGCTGTTTTTT. Its protein is CASSFGFGELFF.

The J gene is TRBJ2-7, the V gene TRBV5-6, with a possible D match to TRBD1 (5 bases). CDR3 size: 15 residues. Germline V lookup: CDR1 SGHDT, CDR2 YYEEEE. V was clipped by 0 bases and J by 3 bases, with 13 bases between them. The CDR3 DNA follows: TGTGCCAGCAGCTTGGCCCCAGGACAAATCTACGAGCAGTACTTC. Encoded protein: CASSLAPGQIYEQYF.

The chain links TRBV6-1 to TRBJ1-2; a weak D match, TRBD1 (5 bases). The CDR3 runs 13 residues. V was cut by 5 bases and J by 7 bases, with 14 bases left in between. Looked up from germline, CDR1 is MNHNS and CDR2 is SASEGT. Here the CDR3 reads CASSSSGFGGYTF. The CDR3 DNA follows: TGTGCCAGCAGTTCTTCAGGGTTCGGTGGCTACACCTTC.

The chain is built from TRBV19 and TRBJ2-1, with 9 bases lining up with TRBD1. Germline V lookup: CDR1 LNHDA, CDR2 SQIVND (reference sequence). J was trimmed by 4 bases and V by 6 bases; bases with no gene match: 7. The length of the CDR3 is 15 residues. The CDR3 reads CASRGGTGPYNEQFF. In DNA, the CDR3 is TGTGCCAGTAGAGGGGGGACAGGGCCTTACAATGAGCAGTTCTTC.

The chain has TRBV6-6 and TRBJ2-3; D is unclear. Germline assignment: CDR1 MNHNY and CDR2 SVGAGI (reference sequence). V was clipped by 8 bases and J by 0 bases, with 9 bases between them. CDR3 length equals 13 residues. CDR3 protein: CASGFHSTDTQYF. In DNA, the CDR3 is TGTGCCAGCGGCTTTCATAGCACAGATACGCAGTATTTT.

CDR3 coding DNA: TGTGCCAGCAGCGTATGGGTAGGGACTAGCGTTGAGCAGTTCTTC. It translates to CASSVWVGTSVEQFF. V gene TRBV9 combines with J gene TRBJ2-1; 10 positions agree with TRBD2. There are 15 residues in the CDR3. Germline CDR1 SGDLS, CDR2 YYNGEE. Trimming took 1 base from V and 9 from J; bases not matched to a gene: 7.

This clone was recorded a few times. The rearrangement links TRBV4-3 to TRBJ2-3, with D unresolved. V lost 4 bases and J lost 2, with 10 bases in between. Per germline, CDR1 LGHNA and CDR2 YSLEER. CDR3 size: 14 residues. This CDR3 reads CASSPKANTDTQYF. For the CDR3, the DNA is TGCGCCAGCAGCCCGAAAGCTAACACAGATACGCAGTATTTT.

The chain employs TRBV28 and TRBJ2-7, with 10 bases identical to TRBD1. The CDR3 covers 16 residues. Germline V gene sequence: CDR1 MDHEN, CDR2 SYDVKM. V trimming: 4 bases; J trimming: 6 bases; junction bases outside the gene matches: 12. CDR3 nucleotide sequence: TGTGCCAGCAGTTCCCCGGGACAGGGGAGGGGGCTCGAGCAGTACTTC. Translated: CASSSPGQGRGLEQYF.